This TCR beta chain is drawn from a study of CD8 T cells in ankylosing spondylitis. Whole-study results and caveats: The disease-linked clones had a CD8+ phenotype and low blood frequencies. It was reported that disease-linked clones were significantly enriched in matched ankylosing spondylitis synovial fluid. Existing reports had already noted some motif variants in reactive arthritis synovial fluid and blood. Roughly eight highly homologous variants made up a TCR beta motif that seemed to typify ankylosing spondylitis blood.

In the case of this clonotype: Its target is unknown.

The TCR beta libraries were generated through quantitative 5'-RACE incorporating molecular barcodes. One entry per CDR3 protein, called by TCRdb with MiXCR from the 5' RACE reads. Found here are about 750,000 distinct CDR3 sequences, roughly 19% of them singletons; the top ten hold 19%. The V gene end was trimmed by 7 bases and the J gene end by 2 bases; junction bases not matched to a gene: 2. The CDR3 spans 13 residues. Germline V gene sequence: CDR1 ENHRY, CDR2 SYGVKD. The V gene is TRBV10-3, the J gene TRBJ1-5; TRBD1 matches 7 bases. Sequencing input: blood, either unsorted or a sorted T cell fraction (not recorded which). The sequence derives from a male donor with ankylosing spondylitis. CDR3 nucleotide sequence: TGTGCCATCAATGGACAGGGCAATCAGCCCCAGCATTTT. This gives the protein CAINGQGNQPQHF.